This is a list of T cell receptor beta chains from one sample in a study of blood T cell repertoires in COVID-19. Profiled with immunoSEQ multiplex PCR; TCRdb holds only in-frame clones, not every one. The profile shows around 130,000 clones, 75% to 85% of them singletons. Sequences were obtained from peripheral blood. The source of these receptors is a man aged 50-59 years with acute or convalescent COVID-19. CDR3s leave out the opening cysteine and the closing phenylalanine or tryptophan. The D gene is left open where the match is weak. Expanded clones are given a class, and other clones once, few, many or no size at all.

size: -
length: 14
V: TRBV6-1
D: -
J: TRBJ1-3
CDR3: ASSGQVPSSGNTIY

size: -
length: 12
V: TRBV28
D: TRBD1
J: TRBJ2-7
CDR3: ASSFQGVGLEQY

size: -
length: 13
V: TRBV2
D: TRBD1
J: TRBJ2-3
CDR3: ASPHPRGPTDTQY

size: once
length: 11
V: TRBV6-4
D: -
J: TRBJ1-1
CDR3: ASSGVRYTEAF

size: -
length: 10
V: TRBV19
D: -
J: TRBJ1-2
CDR3: ASSIARGGYT

size: -
length: 14
V: TRBV30
D: -
J: TRBJ1-1
CDR3: AWSVLQGWGNTEAF

size: -
length: 10
V: TRBV19
D: -
J: TRBJ2-7
CDR3: ASSPQGAEQY

size: -
length: 11
V: TRBV6-5
D: -
J: TRBJ1-1
CDR3: ASSRRENTEAF

size: -
length: 11
V: TRBV27
D: -
J: TRBJ1-2
CDR3: ASSPHRGNGYT

size: -
length: 15
V: TRBV12-2
D: -
J: TRBJ2-7
CDR3: ASRLDYPNESSYEQY

size: -
length: 11
V: TRBV29-1
D: TRBD1
J: TRBJ2-7
CDR3: SVRDRGDYEQY

size: -
length: 11
V: TRBV5-1
D: -
J: TRBJ1-2
CDR3: ASSLGGEYGYT

size: once
length: 11
V: TRBV18
D: -
J: TRBJ1-1
CDR3: ASSPGMNTEAF

size: -
length: 14
V: TRBV18
D: -
J: TRBJ2-1
CDR3: ASSSDEGRYLDEQF

size: -
length: 9
V: TRBV12-5
D: -
J: TRBJ2-5
CDR3: ASGLQETQY

size: -
length: 13
V: TRBV5-1
D: -
J: TRBJ2-7
CDR3: ASSLDFGGLGEQY

size: -
length: 11
V: TRBV5-1
D: -
J: TRBJ1-1
CDR3: ASRGSMNTEAF

size: once
length: 18
V: TRBV1
D: -
J: TRBJ2-5
CDR3: TSSPTGGLAAEVGQETQY

size: -
length: 11
V: TRBV6-4
D: -
J: TRBJ1-2
CDR3: AAWGHVNYGYT

size: once
length: 12
V: TRBV2
D: TRBD1
J: TRBJ2-7
CDR3: ASREGTGYAEQY

size: -
length: 13
V: TRBV3-1/TRBV3-2
D: TRBD2
J: TRBJ2-5
CDR3: ASSPAGGRQETQY

size: -
length: 15
V: TRBV9
D: -
J: TRBJ1-6
CDR3: ASSVEVSGTHNSPLH

size: -
length: 13
V: TRBV19
D: -
J: TRBJ1-1
CDR3: ASTLGWSLNTEAF

size: -
length: 13
V: TRBV7-2
D: TRBD1
J: TRBJ2-7
CDR3: ASTSWDRGLNEQY

size: once
length: 12
V: TRBV6-2/TRBV6-3
D: -
J: TRBJ2-1
CDR3: ASSESGEYNEQF

size: -
length: 12
V: TRBV19
D: TRBD1
J: TRBJ2-7
CDR3: ASSGTGFSYEQY

size: -
length: 13
V: TRBV11-3
D: TRBD2
J: TRBJ2-1
CDR3: ASSPGGISYNEQF

size: few
length: 13
V: TRBV11-2
D: TRBD1
J: TRBJ1-1
CDR3: ASSFRQGGGTEAF

size: -
length: 13
V: TRBV7-9
D: TRBD1
J: TRBJ2-2
CDR3: ATDRRGQFTGELF

size: few
length: 13
V: TRBV6-5
D: TRBD1
J: TRBJ1-2
CDR3: ASSSLDRGGYGYT

size: -
length: 14
V: TRBV6-1
D: TRBD1
J: TRBJ2-2
CDR3: ASSETQGALTGELF

size: -
length: 9
V: TRBV28
D: -
J: TRBJ2-3
CDR3: ASTYTDTQY

size: -
length: 14
V: TRBV15
D: -
J: TRBJ1-4
CDR3: ATSRDRRTPNEKLF

size: -
length: 14
V: TRBV19
D: TRBD1
J: TRBJ2-2
CDR3: ASRSLGQSNTGELF

size: -
length: 13
V: TRBV29-1
D: -
J: TRBJ2-2
CDR3: SVIPQAANTGELF

size: -
length: 13
V: TRBV5-4
D: TRBD2
J: TRBJ2-3
CDR3: ASSRPSGKTDTQY

size: -
length: 12
V: TRBV21-1
D: -
J: TRBJ1-4
CDR3: ASSKRGDNEKLF

size: -
length: 13
V: TRBV9
D: TRBD1
J: TRBJ1-4
CDR3: ASSVDRQGGEKLF

size: -
length: 13
V: TRBV5-7
D: -
J: TRBJ2-4
CDR3: ASSLGTGAKNIQY

size: -
length: 11
V: TRBV18
D: -
J: TRBJ2-7
CDR3: ASSPGSSYEQY

size: -
length: 13
V: TRBV7-8
D: -
J: TRBJ2-5
CDR3: ASSLGAGGEETQY

size: -
length: 15
V: TRBV4-2
D: TRBD1
J: TRBJ1-4
CDR3: ASSQDQGAGANEKLF

size: once
length: 12
V: TRBV5-4
D: -
J: TRBJ1-2
CDR3: ASSLGQWVDGYT

size: -
length: 14
V: TRBV9
D: -
J: TRBJ2-7
CDR3: ASSVGLGGVDYEQY

size: few
length: 12
V: TRBV2
D: -
J: TRBJ1-5
CDR3: ASSLQDAYQPQH

size: -
length: 12
V: TRBV29-1
D: -
J: TRBJ2-7
CDR3: SVATAGFSYEQY

size: -
length: 12
V: TRBV27
D: -
J: TRBJ1-1
CDR3: ASSLNGRNTEAF

size: -
length: 13
V: TRBV9
D: -
J: TRBJ1-6
CDR3: ASSVADGGDSPLH

size: -
length: 15
V: TRBV10-3
D: TRBD2
J: TRBJ2-1
CDR3: AISVFQRGSSYNEQF

size: once
length: 14
V: TRBV7-9
D: TRBD1
J: TRBJ1-5
CDR3: ASSPGQGKNNQPQH

size: -
length: 13
V: TRBV2
D: TRBD1
J: TRBJ1-1
CDR3: ASHGDRAMNTEAF

size: -
length: 13
V: TRBV7-3
D: -
J: TRBJ1-6
CDR3: ASSLTAGADSPLH

size: -
length: 12
V: TRBV6-5
D: TRBD1
J: TRBJ1-1
CDR3: ASSPRDRNTEAF